The source of this T cell receptor (beta chain) is a study of regulatory T cells in long-lasting Graves disease. The germline CDR1 and CDR2 sequences are SNHLY and FYNNEI. CDR3 length equals 14 residues. Trimming took off 7 bases at V and 4 bases at J, with 14 bases between the two ends. This clonotype was found many times. Time point meaning: newly diagnosed GD, antithyroid drugs for less than 3 months. Making the TCR library involved RNA that had been extracted from PBMCs. CDR3 regions were amplified by Arm-PCR using iRepertoire HTBI primers to build TCR beta libraries. Via MiXCR, TCRdb re-called the multiplex PCR reads, giving one row per CDR3 protein. The sample consists of around 500,000 distinct CDR3 sequences, roughly a sixth of them appearing once. The same data also went into a second study, on T cells in Graves' hyperthyroidism and ophthalmopathy.

The V and J genes are TRBV2 and TRBJ1-5; maybe TRBD1 (5 bases). This TCR came from a woman aged 35-65 years with Graves disease. The sample here was peripheral blood mononuclear cells (PBMCs), taken at new diagnosis, from a patient treated with antithyroid drugs. The CDR3 spells CASIGTGGNQPQHF. The CDR3 coding sequence is TGTGCCAGCATCGGGACCGGGGGGAATCAGCCCCAGCATTTT.